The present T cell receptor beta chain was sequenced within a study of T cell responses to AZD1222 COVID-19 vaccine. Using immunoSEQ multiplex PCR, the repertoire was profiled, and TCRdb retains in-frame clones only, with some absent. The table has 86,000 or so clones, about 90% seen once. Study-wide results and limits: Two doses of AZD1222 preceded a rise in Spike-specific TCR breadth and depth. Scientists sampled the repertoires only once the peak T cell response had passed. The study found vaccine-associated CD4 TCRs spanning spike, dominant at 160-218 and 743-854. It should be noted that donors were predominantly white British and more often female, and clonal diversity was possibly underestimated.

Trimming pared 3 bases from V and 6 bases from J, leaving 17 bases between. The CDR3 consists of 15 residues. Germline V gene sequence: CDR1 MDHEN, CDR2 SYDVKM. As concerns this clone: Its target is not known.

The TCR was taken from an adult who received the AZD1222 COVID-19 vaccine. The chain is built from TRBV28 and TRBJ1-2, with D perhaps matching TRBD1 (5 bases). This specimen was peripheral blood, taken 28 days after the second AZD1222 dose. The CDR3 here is CASSFPGTGRNGYTF. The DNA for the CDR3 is TGTGCCAGCAGTTTCCCGGGGACGGGACGGAATGGCTACACCTTC.